This passage covers 26 T cell receptor beta chains from one sample sequenced in a study of blood T cell repertoires in COVID-19. Sequencing was performed with immunoSEQ multiplex PCR; in TCRdb, only in-frame clones are kept and a portion is missing. This repertoire shows under 200,000 clones, 75% to 85% found once; its top ten account for more than 3%. Sequenced material: PBMCs or T cells enriched from blood (not recorded which). Receptors originate from a woman aged 55 to 70 who had recovered from COVID-19.

This chain uses TRBV18 with TRBJ2-1, with D tentatively TRBD1 (5 bases). The V gene lost 6 bases and the J gene lost 6 bases, with 21 bases spanning the gap. The V gene's germline CDR1 is KGHSH and CDR2 LQKENI. The CDR3 contains 16 residues. The CDR3 region has the DNA TGTGCCAGCTCTCTTCTGGACGTGACAGCTTCCAATGAGCAGTTCTTC. This codes for CASSLLDVTASNEQFF.

The chain has TRBV27 and TRBJ1-2; D may be TRBD1 (5 bases). Germline CDR1 is MNHEY and CDR2 is SMNVEV (reference sequence). Trimming removed 5 bases from V and 0 bases from J, with 13 bases in between. This CDR3 comprises 15 residues. Here the CDR3 DNA reads TGTGCCAGCAGTCCCCAGGGACTCTCTAACTATGGCTACACCTTC. This translates into CASSPQGLSNYGYTF.

The J gene is TRBJ1-1, the V gene TRBV7-3, with 9 positions matching TRBD1. The CDR3 has 15 residues. V lost 1 base, J lost 4 bases, and 4 bases stayed unmatched. CDR1 and CDR2 (germline): SGHTA, FQGTGA. CDR3 coding DNA: TGTGCCAGCAGCTTAAATAAGGACAGGGGCACTGAAGCTTTCTTT. This gives the protein CASSLNKDRGTEAFF.

The chain employs TRBV5-1 and TRBJ1-2; D gene ambiguous. This CDR3 has 14 residues. CDR1 is SGHRS, CDR2 YFSETQ, per germline. Trimming cost V 0 bases and J 1 base, with 7 bases left between them. Written as DNA, the CDR3 is TGCGCCAGCAGCTTGGGAGGCAGTAACTATGGCTACACCTTC. It is translated as CASSLGGSNYGYTF. Drawing the rest from reference TRBV5-1 and TRBJ1-2, the complete variable domain is KAGVTQTPRYLIKTRGQQVTLSCSPISGHRSVSWYQQTPGQGLQFLFEYFSETQRNKGNFPGRFSGRQFSNSRSEMNVSTLELGDSALYLCASSLGGSNYGYTFGSGTRLTVV.

The V call is TRBV28, the J call TRBJ1-1, with 8 bases fitting TRBD1. The CDR3 is made up of 15 amino acids. Per the germline V gene, CDR1 is MDHEN and CDR2 is SYDVKM. The J segment lost 3 bases and the V segment lost 5 bases, leaving 8 bases of the junction unmatched. The CDR3 DNA is TGTGCCAGCAGTCCGCCGGACAGGGAGTACACTGAAGCTTTCTTT. Translating it yields CASSPPDREYTEAFF.

The rearrangement joins TRBV29-1 to TRBJ1-2; 7 bases line up with TRBD1. Germline V lookup: CDR1 SQVTM, CDR2 ANQGSEA. The V and J ends lost 5 bases and 3 bases, in that order; junction bases with no gene match: 3. This CDR3 has 12 residues. In nucleotides, the CDR3 is TGCAGCGTTCCCAGGGGGGACTATGGCTACACCTTC. This encodes CSVPRGDYGYTF. Using reference TRBV29-1 and TRBJ1-2 for the parts outside the CDR3, the full variable domain is SAVISQKPSRDICQRGTSLTIQCQVDSQVTMMFWYRQQPGQSLTLIATANQGSEATYESGFVIDKFPISRPNLTFSTLTVSNMSPEDSSIYLCSVPRGDYGYTFGSGTRLTVV.

The chain employs TRBV29-1 and TRBJ2-7; possibly TRBD2 for D (6 bases). Looked up from germline, CDR1 is SQVTM and CDR2 is ANQGSEA. The CDR3 has 13 residues. V was cut by 5 bases and J by 5 bases, with 16 bases left in between. The CDR3 DNA is TGCAGCGTTTTTGGAGGGGATAGGAACGAGCAGTACTTC. Its protein product is CSVFGGDRNEQYF.

The chain uses TRBV10-3 and TRBJ1-1; maybe TRBD1 (6 bases). CDR3 length: 13 amino acids. V lost 2 bases to trimming and J lost 6 bases, with 10 bases between them. Germline values: CDR1 ENHRY, CDR2 SYGVKD. In DNA form, the CDR3 reads TGTGCCATCAGTGAGGACAGGATGGCTGAAGCTTTCTTT. Amino acids: CAISEDRMAEAFF.

The chain has TRBV24-1 and TRBJ2-3; D not certain. The germline gives CDR1 KGHDR, CDR2 SFDVKD. The CDR3 has 15 residues. The V end was cut by 4 bases, the J end by 1 base, with 11 bases between. The chain's CDR3 is CATSDLGAGTDTQYF. The CDR3 DNA reads TGTGCCACCAGTGACCTTGGAGCCGGCACAGATACGCAGTATTTT.

The J gene is TRBJ1-1, the V gene TRBV19; 7 bases are a match to TRBD1. Germline CDR1 LNHDA, CDR2 SQIVND (reference sequence). The trim removed 6 bases at V and 1 base at J, leaving 5 bases unmatched. The CDR3 length is 14 residues. The CDR3 nucleotides are TGTGCCAGTAGCGTGACAGGGAGGAACACTGAAGCTTTCTTT. It codes for CASSVTGRNTEAFF.

The chain links TRBV28 to TRBJ1-4, with D possibly being TRBD1 (5 bases). CDR1 MDHEN and CDR2 SYDVKM come from the germline V gene. V lost 7 bases, J lost 0 bases, and 15 bases lay in between. The CDR3 is 16 residues long. DNA for the CDR3: TGTGCCAGCACTCACCTGGAGGGGTCAACTAATGAAAAACTGTTTTTT. It specifies CASTHLEGSTNEKLFF.

V and J are TRBV19 and TRBJ1-1, with 8 bases fitting TRBD1. Germline loops: CDR1 LNHDA, CDR2 SQIVND (reference sequence). V lost 7 bases, J lost 4 bases, and 8 bases stayed unmatched. This CDR3 is built from 14 residues. CDR3 amino acids: CASTYDRGGTEAFF. CDR3 coding DNA: TGTGCCAGTACCTATGACAGGGGTGGCACTGAAGCTTTCTTT.

The chain links TRBV4-1 to TRBJ2-2; TRBD2 agrees at 11 bases. The CDR3 loop spans 18 amino acids. The germline V gene encodes CDR1 MGHRA and CDR2 YSYEKL. Losses at the gene ends were 4 bases for V and 5 bases for J; bases not matched to a gene: 12. CDR3 in DNA: TGCGCCAGCAGCCGAGAAGAGGGACTAGCGGCAACGACCGGGGAGCTGTTTTTT. Its protein is CASSREEGLAATTGELFF.

The chain carries TRBV30 and TRBJ1-1; 10 bases are shared with TRBD1. Per germline, CDR1 GTSNPN and CDR2 SVGIG (reference sequence). J was trimmed by 4 bases and V by 5 bases; bases with no gene match: 7. The CDR3 covers 14 residues. For the CDR3, the DNA is TGTGCCTGGTCCAGACAGGGGGCTGGCACTGAAGCTTTCTTT. Translated: CAWSRQGAGTEAFF.

This rearrangement joins TRBV10-3 to TRBJ2-2; 8 positions agree with TRBD2. The CDR3 spans 15 residues. The V gene's germline CDR1 is ENHRY and CDR2 SYGVKD. The V gene end was trimmed by 10 bases and the J gene end by 4 bases; junction bases not matched to a gene: 11. The CDR3 is CANQGSSGGTGELFF. DNA for the CDR3: TGTGCCAACCAGGGGTCCAGCGGGGGCACCGGGGAGCTGTTTTTT.

The chain recombines TRBV7-2 with TRBJ2-3; maybe TRBD2 (6 bases). V lost 5 bases to trimming and J lost 0 bases, with 18 bases between them. Germline CDR1 is SGHTA and CDR2 is FQGNSA. The CDR3 runs 17 residues. DNA for the CDR3: TGTGCCAGCAGCGTCCTCCCCGCCGGGACTAGCACAGATACGCAGTATTTT. Its translation is CASSVLPAGTSTDTQYF.

This chain links TRBV19 with TRBJ2-5, with D possibly TRBD2 on 7 matching bases. CDR1 is LNHDA, CDR2 SQIVND, per germline (reference sequence). CDR3 length: 16 residues. The V and J ends lost 3 bases and 5 bases respectively, with 19 bases between them. This CDR3 reads CASSMGAGAIVETQYF. The CDR3 DNA reads as TGTGCCAGTAGTATGGGGGCGGGGGCCATCGTGGAGACCCAGTACTTC.

The chain has TRBV27 and TRBJ2-2, with a tentative D call TRBD1 (5 bases). Germline V lookup: CDR1 MNHEY, CDR2 SMNVEV (reference sequence). V lost 0 bases to trimming and J lost 6 bases, with 11 bases between them. This CDR3 has 15 residues. CDR3 protein: CASSLSPQGPGELFF. The CDR3 DNA reads TGTGCCAGCAGTTTATCCCCGCAGGGCCCCGGGGAGCTGTTTTTT.

This chain links TRBV28 with TRBJ1-2, with 10 positions matching TRBD1. J was trimmed by 0 bases and V by 4 bases; bases with no gene match: 2. Looked up from germline, CDR1 is MDHEN and CDR2 is SYDVKM. The CDR3 extends over 15 amino acids. The chain's CDR3 is CASSSGTGANYGYTF. Here the CDR3 DNA reads TGTGCCAGCAGTTCAGGGACAGGGGCTAACTATGGCTACACCTTC.

This clone was observed a single time. V is TRBV4-1 and J is TRBJ1-2; D unclear. Germline CDR1 is MGHRA and CDR2 is YSYEKL. The length of the CDR3 is 14 residues. Between the trimmed V and J ends, which lost 0 bases and 3 bases, there was a span of 8 bases. CDR3 region: CASSQDIADYGYTF. For the CDR3, the DNA is TGCGCCAGCAGCCAAGATATCGCAGACTATGGCTACACCTTC.

The V call is TRBV7-6, the J call TRBJ2-7; 7 nucleotides line up with TRBD1. Germline V gene lookup returns CDR1 SGHVS and CDR2 FNYEAQ. The CDR3 has 12 amino acids. The trim removed 1 base at V and 11 bases at J, leaving 5 bases unmatched. The CDR3 loop reads CASSLGQGVKYF. The CDR3, as DNA: TGTGCCAGCAGCTTAGGGCAGGGGGTCAAGTACTTC.

This clone has at least ten counts. The chain joins TRBV27 to TRBJ1-2; tentatively, D is TRBD1 (5 bases). This CDR3 has 13 residues. CDR1 MNHEY and CDR2 SMNVEV come from the germline V gene (reference sequence). Between the trimmed V and J ends, which lost 6 bases and 2 bases, there was a span of 10 bases. The CDR3 loop reads CASRRAGNYGYTF. Here the CDR3 DNA reads TGTGCCAGCAGGCGAGCAGGGAACTATGGCTACACCTTC.

The chain couples TRBV9 to TRBJ1-1; unclear D gene. The CDR3 is 15 amino acids. Trimming removed 5 bases from V and 1 base from J, with 15 bases in between. Germline lookup yields CDR1 SGDLS and CDR2 YYNGEE. The CDR3 region has the DNA TGTGCCAGCAGTGGTACGGGTGTTAGGAACACTGAAGCTTTCTTT. Its protein product is CASSGTGVRNTEAFF.

This chain uses TRBV11-2 with TRBJ2-7; 7 nucleotides match TRBD1. V was clipped by 7 bases and J by 1 base; unmatched bases: 4. This CDR3 is built from 13 residues. Germline CDR1 and CDR2: SGHAT and FQNNGV. The CDR3 spells CASTNRGSYEQYF. For the CDR3, the DNA is TGTGCCAGCACTAACAGGGGTTCCTACGAGCAGTACTTC.

This chain links TRBV11-3 with TRBJ2-5, with no clear D. The CDR3 spans 13 residues. V shed 5 bases and J shed 4 bases, with 11 bases lying between them. CDR1 and CDR2 (germline): SGHNT, YENEEA. The CDR3 is CASSTLLGETQYF. The DNA for the CDR3 is TGTGCCAGCAGCACCTTGCTCGGAGAGACCCAGTACTTC. Full variable domain (outside the CDR3, taken from reference TRBV11-3 and TRBJ2-5): EAGVVQSPRYKIIEKKQPVAFWCNPISGHNTLYWYLQNLGQGPELLIRYENEEAVDDSQLPKDRFSAERLKGVDSTLKIQPAELGDSAVYLCASSTLLGETQYFGPGTRLLVL.

This clone appeared once. The gene calls are TRBV7-2 and TRBJ2-1; 8 bases match TRBD2. CDR1 and CDR2 (germline): SGHTA, FQGNSA. The CDR3 is 15 residues long. V shed 1 base and J 5 bases; nucleotides not matched to a gene: 4. CDR3 DNA: TGTGCCAGCAGCTTAGATAGCGGGAAACACAATGAGCAGTTCTTC. Translated: CASSLDSGKHNEQFF.